Shown below are 30 T cell receptor beta chains from a single sample sequenced in a study of blood T cell repertoires in COVID-19. Only in-frame clones appear in the TCRdb table, and some are missing; sequencing was by immunoSEQ multiplex PCR. Of over 45,000 clones in the sample, approximately 85% are singletons; the top ten hold 7.3%. The sequenced sample consisted of peripheral blood. Receptors originate from a man in his forties with acute or convalescent COVID-19.

The chain uses TRBV7-2 and TRBJ2-1, with D uncertain. Germline-derived CDR1 and CDR2 are SGHTA and FQGNSA. There are 12 residues in the CDR3. Trimming shortened V by 5 bases and J by 6 bases, and 8 bases separated the two germline ends. The CDR3, as DNA: TGTGCCAGCAGCGAGACTCGCAATGAGCAGTTCTTC. Protein: CASSETRNEQFF. Supplemented by reference TRBV7-2 and TRBJ2-1, the full variable domain reads GAGVSQSPSNKVTEKGKDVELRCDPISGHTALYWYRQSLGQGLEFLIYFQGNSAPDKSGLPSDRFSAERTGGSVSTLTIQRTQQEDSAVYLCASSETRNEQFFGPGTRLTVL.

The chain recombines TRBV9 with TRBJ2-7; 10 bases agree with TRBD1. This CDR3 comprises 14 residues. Per the germline V gene, CDR1 is SGDLS and CDR2 is YYNGEE. Trimming cost V 4 bases and J 3 bases; bases outside gene matches: 4. The CDR3 DNA is TGTGCCAGCAGCCCGCGGGACAGGGGCTACGAGCAGTACTTC. Residues: CASSPRDRGYEQYF.

The chain combines TRBV19 with TRBJ1-6; weak D call: TRBD1 (5 bases). V was cut by 1 base and J by 7 bases, with 8 bases left in between. The CDR3 contains 14 residues. Germline loops: CDR1 LNHDA, CDR2 SQIVND (reference sequence). The CDR3 bases are TGTGCCAGTAGTATAGCTGGGGGGAATTCACCCCTCCACTTT. It yields the protein CASSIAGGNSPLHF.

The CDR3 nucleotides read TGTGCCAGCAGCACCCAGTATAGCAATCAGCCCCAGCATTTT. Translation gives CASSTQYSNQPQHF. The chain combines TRBV5-5 with TRBJ1-5; no definite D call. This CDR3 comprises 14 residues. CDR1 is SGHKS and CDR2 is YYEKEE in the germline V gene (reference sequence). V lost 4 bases to trimming and J lost 0 bases, with 8 bases between them. Filled out from reference TRBV5-5 and TRBJ1-5, the complete variable domain reads DAGVTQSPTHLIKTRGQQVTLRCSPISGHKSVSWYQQVLGQGPQFIFQYYEKEERGRGNFPDRFSARQFPNYSSELNVNALLLGDSALYLCASSTQYSNQPQHFGDGTRLSIL.

J is TRBJ2-7 and V is TRBV5-1, with D unresolved. The V gene lost 4 bases and the J gene lost 2 bases, with 7 bases spanning the gap. The CDR3 has 12 residues. Looked up from germline, CDR1 is SGHRS and CDR2 is YFSETQ. CDR3: CASSPGTYEQYF. The CDR3 DNA reads TGCGCCAGCAGCCCGGGTACCTACGAGCAGTACTTC.

The rearrangement joins TRBV7-2 to TRBJ2-7, with 7 bases that match TRBD1. Germline assignment: CDR1 SGHTA and CDR2 FQGNSA. V shed 6 bases, J shed 2 bases, and the junction held 1 base outside the gene matches. This CDR3 contains 12 residues. This CDR3 reads CASRQGTYEQYF. CDR3 DNA sequence: TGTGCCAGCAGACAGGGGACCTACGAGCAGTACTTC.

This clone was seen a single time. V gene TRBV27 combines with J gene TRBJ2-3; 8 nucleotides agree with TRBD2. Germline V lookup: CDR1 MNHEY, CDR2 SMNVEV (reference sequence). This CDR3 has 15 residues. V shed 5 bases, J shed 3 bases, and the junction held 7 bases outside the gene matches. The CDR3 sequence is CASSGSGGFTDTQYF. For the CDR3, the DNA is TGTGCCAGCAGTGGAAGCGGGGGCTTTACAGATACGCAGTATTTT.

J is TRBJ1-2 and V is TRBV20-1; the match to TRBD1 covers 7 bases. Germline-derived CDR1 and CDR2 are DFQATT and SNEGSKA (reference sequence). CDR3 size: 13 residues. J gave up 6 bases and V 3 bases, and 7 bases lay outside the gene matches. The CDR3 loop is CSASKGQINGYTF. CDR3 in DNA: TGCAGTGCTAGTAAGGGACAGATCAATGGCTACACCTTC.

The chain couples TRBV12-3 or TRBV12-4 to TRBJ2-1; 7 bases line up with TRBD2. The V and J ends lost 2 bases and 6 bases, in that order; junction bases with no gene match: 1. The CDR3 runs to 13 residues. CDR3 amino acids: CASSLWGGNEQFF. The CDR3 bases are TGTGCCAGCAGTTTATGGGGGGGCAATGAGCAGTTCTTC.

The V gene is TRBV2, the J gene TRBJ2-7; TRBD2 agrees at 8 bases. J was trimmed by 0 bases and V by 9 bases; bases with no gene match: 7. Germline values: CDR1 SNHLY, CDR2 FYNNEI. This CDR3 spans 14 amino acids. The CDR3: CASRAGTSSYEQYF. The CDR3, as DNA: TGTGCCAGTCGAGCCGGGACTAGCTCCTACGAGCAGTACTTC.

V is TRBV15 and J is TRBJ1-1; tentative D call: TRBD1 (5 bases). The germline V gene encodes CDR1 LNHNV and CDR2 YYDKDF (reference sequence). The CDR3 length is 16 residues. The V gene lost 0 bases and the J gene lost 1 base, with 12 bases spanning the gap. CDR3 amino acids: CATSRDLGGENTEAFF. DNA for the CDR3: TGTGCCACCAGCAGAGATCTGGGGGGGGAGAACACTGAAGCTTTCTTT.

The sample holds one count of this clone. This chain joins TRBV12-3 or TRBV12-4 and TRBJ1-1; 9 nucleotides agree with TRBD1. V trimming: 3 bases; J trimming: 8 bases; junction bases outside the gene matches: 4. The CDR3 totals 13 residues. The CDR3 coding sequence is TGTGCCAGCAGTTTGGTGACAGGGGGAGAAGCTTTCTTT. Translation: CASSLVTGGEAFF.

There are a few counts of this clone. The chain uses TRBV7-2 and TRBJ1-5; D is ambiguous. Trimming removed 11 bases at V and 3 bases at J, with 11 bases between. This CDR3 is 12 amino acids long. Germline lookup yields CDR1 SGHTA and CDR2 FQGNSA. CDR3 sequence reads: CALRRYNQPQHF. Here the CDR3 DNA reads TGTGCCCTAAGGAGATACAATCAGCCCCAGCATTTT.

This chain joins TRBV5-1 and TRBJ1-2; 9 bases are shared with TRBD1. Losses at the gene ends were 4 bases for V and 0 bases for J; bases not matched to a gene: 4. The germline gives CDR1 SGHRS, CDR2 YFSETQ. This CDR3 is 15 amino acids long. The CDR3 nucleotides read TGCGCCAGCAGCCCGGACAGGGGAGCTAACTATGGCTACACCTTC. Amino acids: CASSPDRGANYGYTF.

The V and J genes are TRBV28 and TRBJ1-5, with D possibly matching TRBD1 (5 bases). Germline V CDR1 and CDR2: MDHEN, SYDVKM. The CDR3 loop spans 20 amino acids. Trimming took off 8 bases at V and 0 bases at J, with 29 bases between the two ends. This CDR3 reads CASRSPTQGYPNYSNQPQHF. The CDR3 DNA is TGTGCCAGCCGTTCTCCCACCCAGGGATACCCTAATTATAGCAATCAGCCCCAGCATTTT.

The CDR3 nucleotides read TGTGCCAGCAAACAGGGGATGGGGATGAACACTGAAGCTTTCTTT. This gives the protein CASKQGMGMNTEAFF. The chain combines TRBV7-2 with TRBJ1-1; 7 bases map to TRBD1. This CDR3 is built from 15 residues. Germline V lookup: CDR1 SGHTA, CDR2 FQGNSA. Trimming took 7 bases from V and 0 from J; bases not matched to a gene: 8.

The chain employs TRBV9 and TRBJ1-1, with a possible D match to TRBD1 (5 bases). V dropped 0 bases and J dropped 5 bases, with 26 bases sitting between them. Germline CDR1 reads SGDLS; CDR2 reads YYNGEE. There are 19 residues in the CDR3. DNA for the CDR3: TGTGCCAGCAGCGTAGCAGCGTTCGAGACCGGGGGATATTGGACTGAAGCTTTCTTT. Its translation: CASSVAAFETGGYWTEAFF.

This chain links TRBV21-1 with TRBJ2-1; the table's TRBD2 call for D was not verified on the DNA. TRBV21-1 is deemed a pseudogene. The CDR3 is 15 amino acids. The CDR3 sequence is CASSKVEGADTQQFF. The CDR3, as DNA: TGTGCCAGCAGCAAAGTTGAGGGAGCAGACACTCAGCAGTTCTTC.

This clone was counted a single time. The V and J genes are TRBV7-9 and TRBJ1-2; TRBD1 aligns across 8 bases. CDR3 size: 14 residues. J gave up 3 bases and V 9 bases, and 9 bases lay outside the gene matches. CDR1 is SEHNR and CDR2 is FQNEAQ in the germline V gene (reference sequence). The CDR3 region has the DNA TGTGCCAGTAGGGTCGGACAGGGCTACTATGGCTACACCTTC. The encoded protein is CASRVGQGYYGYTF.

V gene TRBV30 combines with J gene TRBJ1-6; 7 nucleotides line up with TRBD1. This CDR3 has 13 residues. V was pared by 1 base and J by 14 bases, with 8 bases of the junction left unmatched. The V gene's germline CDR1 is GTSNPN and CDR2 SVGIG (reference sequence). CDR3 DNA: TGTGCCTGGAGTGGTAGACAGGGTCTGGCCCTCCACTTT. It codes for CAWSGRQGLALHF. The whole variable domain, filled in from reference TRBV30 and TRBJ1-6, reads SQTIHQWPATLVQPVGSPLSLECTVEGTSNPNLYWYRQAAGRGLQLLFYSVGIGQISSEVPQNLSASRPQDRQFILSSKKLLLSDSGFYLCAWSGRQGLALHFGNGTRLTVT.

The chain is built from TRBV29-1 and TRBJ2-7; 8 positions agree with TRBD1. Germline V gene data show CDR1 as SQVTM and CDR2 as ANQGSEA. This CDR3 has 12 amino acids. The junction had 3 bases not matched to a gene; V was cut back by 6 bases and J by 2 bases. The CDR3 DNA reads as TGCAGCGTGGGGACAGGACCCTACGAGCAGTACTTC. As protein: CSVGTGPYEQYF.

This clone was observed a few times. The chain employs TRBV9 and TRBJ2-5; tentatively, D is TRBD1 (6 bases). Germline values: CDR1 SGDLS, CDR2 YYNGEE. The V and J ends lost 4 bases and 1 base respectively, with 8 bases between them. The CDR3 sequence is 13 residues long. The CDR3 sequence is CASSTGIQETQYF. CDR3 sequence (DNA): TGTGCCAGCAGCACAGGGATCCAAGAGACCCAGTACTTC.

The chain carries TRBV19 and TRBJ1-2, with D uncertain. V shed 9 bases and J shed 5 bases, with 16 bases lying between them. CDR1 and CDR2 from the germline V gene are LNHDA and SQIVND (reference sequence). The CDR3 has 13 residues. The CDR3 loop is CASTPRRDYGYTF. The CDR3 region has the DNA TGTGCCAGCACCCCTCGGAGGGATTATGGCTACACCTTC. Complete variable domain (other parts from reference TRBV19 and TRBJ1-2): DGGITQSPKYLFRKEGQNVTLSCEQNLNHDAMYWYRQDPGQGLRLIYYSQIVNDFQKGDIAEGYSVSREKKESFPLTVTSAQKNPTAFYLCASTPRRDYGYTFGSGTRLTVV.

This clone was seen only a few times. The V call is TRBV24-1, the J call TRBJ2-1; a weak D match, TRBD1 (6 bases). Germline V gene data show CDR1 as KGHDR and CDR2 as SFDVKD. Trimming pared 4 bases from V and 7 bases from J, leaving 19 bases between. This CDR3 is 16 amino acids long. The CDR3 DNA reads as TGTGCCACCAGTGACCCAGGTGGGGGCACTAATAATGAGCAGTTCTTC. This encodes CATSDPGGGTNNEQFF.

This clone occurred a few times. The chain carries TRBV28 and TRBJ2-1; 11 nucleotides line up with TRBD1. Germline values: CDR1 MDHEN, CDR2 SYDVKM. This CDR3 has 17 amino acids. The V gene end was trimmed by 3 bases and the J gene end by 7 bases; junction bases not matched to a gene: 11. The CDR3 coding sequence is TGTGCCAGCAGTTTTGAGTTCGGGACAGGGGGAAAAAATGAGCAGTTCTTC. Translated, it gives CASSFEFGTGGKNEQFF. Combining the CDR3 with reference TRBV28 and TRBJ2-1 gives the whole variable domain DVKVTQSSRYLVKRTGEKVFLECVQDMDHENMFWYRQDPGLGLRLIYFSYDVKMKEKGDIPEGYSVSREKKERFSLILESASTNQTSMYLCASSFEFGTGGKNEQFFGPGTRLTVL.

J is TRBJ1-6 and V is TRBV14; no definite D call. CDR1 and CDR2 (germline): SGHDN, FVKESK. This CDR3 is 15 amino acids long. Trimming cost V 2 bases and J 4 bases, with 9 bases left between them. The CDR3 region has the DNA TGTGCCAGCAGCCAAAGACCGGGTTATAATTCACCCCTCCACTTT. Its translation: CASSQRPGYNSPLHF.

The chain recombines TRBV6-1 with TRBJ1-4; possible D gene TRBD1, 6 bases. CDR3 length: 15 residues. CDR1 and CDR2 (germline): MNHNS, SASEGT. V lost 2 bases to trimming and J lost 5 bases, with 12 bases between them. The CDR3 reads CASSEQGRGNEKLFF. In nucleotides, the CDR3 is TGTGCCAGCAGTGAACAGGGGAGGGGCAATGAAAAACTGTTTTTT.

The CDR3 spells CASRNRDRETQYF. In DNA, the CDR3 is TGTGCCAGTAGGAACAGGGACCGGGAGACCCAGTACTTC. This chain joins TRBV19 and TRBJ2-5; a weak D match, TRBD1 (6 bases). Germline V CDR1 and CDR2: LNHDA, SQIVND (reference sequence). CDR3 length: 13 residues. V gave up 6 bases and J gave up 5 bases, with 13 bases separating them.

V is TRBV5-1 and J is TRBJ2-7; D gene unclear. Between the trimmed V and J ends, which lost 0 bases and 4 bases, there was a span of 8 bases. This CDR3 is 13 amino acids long. CDR1 and CDR2 from the germline V gene are SGHRS and YFSETQ. For the CDR3, the DNA is TGCGCCAGCAGCTTGGAAACTCTATACGAGCAGTACTTC. This sequence encodes CASSLETLYEQYF.

The J gene is TRBJ2-2, the V gene TRBV2; TRBD1 matches at 7 bases. The CDR3 is made up of 15 amino acids. Per the germline V gene, CDR1 is SNHLY and CDR2 is FYNNEI. J was trimmed by 3 bases and V by 6 bases; bases with no gene match: 7. This chain's CDR3 is CASRGVGGDTGELFF. The CDR3 DNA reads as TGTGCCAGCAGGGGGGTAGGGGGCGACACCGGGGAGCTGTTTTTT.